A few counts support the clone carrying this T cell receptor (beta chain). This specimen comes from a study of blood T cells in healthy people across ages. Primed by a sample-barcoded 5' primer and a J-beta primer mix, a second PCR proceeded for 7 to 11 cycles. TCRdb re-derived calls from the 5' RACE reads in MiXCR, one entry per CDR3 protein. The sample includes approximately 780,000 distinct CDR3 sequences, 20% to 30% of them seen just once. Germline V gene data show CDR1 as MGHRA and CDR2 as YSYEKL. The ends were cut back, 0 bases at V and 10 bases at J, with 13 bases in the middle. The CDR3 runs 15 residues. The draw of peripheral blood yielded around 10 milliliters from each donor. Extractions gave at least 5 micrograms of total RNA per sample. The same sample was also studied in work on T cells of mothers and their children.

V and J are TRBV4-1 and TRBJ1-6; D is possibly TRBD1 (5 bases). Sequenced: blood. The sequence was obtained from a boy between 5 and 17 years old in good health. The CDR3 DNA reads as TGCGCCAGCAGCCAAGATGGACGGGCAGGGTCACCCCTCCACTTT. Its translation: CASSQDGRAGSPLHF.